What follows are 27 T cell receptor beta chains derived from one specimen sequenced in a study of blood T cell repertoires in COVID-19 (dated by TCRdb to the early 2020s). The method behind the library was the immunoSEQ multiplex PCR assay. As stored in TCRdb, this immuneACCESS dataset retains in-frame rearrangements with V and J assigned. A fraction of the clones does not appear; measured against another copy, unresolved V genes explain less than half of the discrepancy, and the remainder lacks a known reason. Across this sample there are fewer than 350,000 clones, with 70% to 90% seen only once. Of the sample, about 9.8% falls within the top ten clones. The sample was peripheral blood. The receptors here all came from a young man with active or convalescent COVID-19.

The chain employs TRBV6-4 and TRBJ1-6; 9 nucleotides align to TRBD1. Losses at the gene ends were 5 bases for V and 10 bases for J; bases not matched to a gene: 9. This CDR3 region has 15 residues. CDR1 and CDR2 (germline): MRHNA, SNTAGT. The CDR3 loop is CASSRWDRERSPLHF. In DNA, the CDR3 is TGTGCCAGCAGTCGATGGGACAGGGAGAGGTCACCCCTCCACTTT.

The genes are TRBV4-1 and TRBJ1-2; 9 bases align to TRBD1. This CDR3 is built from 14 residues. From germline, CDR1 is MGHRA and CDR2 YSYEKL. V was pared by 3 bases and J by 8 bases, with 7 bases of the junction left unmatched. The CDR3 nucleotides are TGCGCCAGCAGCCAGGGACAGGGTAGTGGCGGCTACACCTTC. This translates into CASSQGQGSGGYTF.

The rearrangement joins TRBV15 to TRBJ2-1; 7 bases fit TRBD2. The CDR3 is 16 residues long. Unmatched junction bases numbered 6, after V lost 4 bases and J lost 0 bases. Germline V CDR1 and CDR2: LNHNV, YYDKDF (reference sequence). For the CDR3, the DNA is TGTGCCACCAGCATCCGGCGGGGGAGCTCCTACAATGAGCAGTTCTTC. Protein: CATSIRRGSSYNEQFF.

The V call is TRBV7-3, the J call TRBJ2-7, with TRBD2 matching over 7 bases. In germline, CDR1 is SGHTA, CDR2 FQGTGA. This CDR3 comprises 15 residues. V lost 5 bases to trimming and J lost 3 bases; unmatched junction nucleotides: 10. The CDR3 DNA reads TGTGCCAGCAGCCAGGGCGGTGCGGGGGACTACGAGCAGTACTTC. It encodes CASSQGGAGDYEQYF.

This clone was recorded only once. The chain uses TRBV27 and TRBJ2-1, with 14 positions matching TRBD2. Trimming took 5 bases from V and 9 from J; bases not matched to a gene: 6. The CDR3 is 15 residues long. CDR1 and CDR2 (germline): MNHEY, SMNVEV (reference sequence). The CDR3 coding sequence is TGTGCCAGCAGTCCGGGGACTAGCGGGGGTTCTGAGCAGTTCTTC. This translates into CASSPGTSGGSEQFF.

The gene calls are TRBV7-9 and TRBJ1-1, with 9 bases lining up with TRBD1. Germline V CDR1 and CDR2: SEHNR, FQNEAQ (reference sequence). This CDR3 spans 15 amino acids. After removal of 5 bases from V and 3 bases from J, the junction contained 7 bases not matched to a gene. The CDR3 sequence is CASSPRTGEYTEAFF. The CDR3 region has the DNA TGTGCCAGCAGCCCCAGGACAGGGGAGTACACTGAAGCTTTCTTT. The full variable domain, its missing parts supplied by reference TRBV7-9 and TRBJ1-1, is DTGVSQNPRHKITKRGQNVTFRCDPISEHNRLYWYRQTLGQGPEFLTYFQNEAQLEKSRLLSDRFSAERPKGSFSTLEIQRTEQGDSAMYLCASSPRTGEYTEAFFGQGTRLTVV.

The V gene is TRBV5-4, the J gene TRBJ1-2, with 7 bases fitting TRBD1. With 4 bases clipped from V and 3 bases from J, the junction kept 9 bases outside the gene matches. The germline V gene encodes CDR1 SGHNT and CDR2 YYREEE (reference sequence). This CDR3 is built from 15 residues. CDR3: CASSGQDPFHYGYTF. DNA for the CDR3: TGTGCCAGCAGCGGACAGGACCCCTTCCACTATGGCTACACCTTC.

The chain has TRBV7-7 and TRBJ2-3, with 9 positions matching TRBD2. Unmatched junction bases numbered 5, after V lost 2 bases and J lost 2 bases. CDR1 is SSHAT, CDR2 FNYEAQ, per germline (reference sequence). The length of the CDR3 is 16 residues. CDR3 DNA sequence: TGTGCCAGCAGCTTAACCCTAGCGGGGTACACAGATACGCAGTATTTT. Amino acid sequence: CASSLTLAGYTDTQYF. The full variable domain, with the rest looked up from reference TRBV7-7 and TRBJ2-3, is GAGVSQSPRYKVTKRGQDVTLRCDPISSHATLYWYQQALGQGPEFLTYFNYEAQPDKSGLPSDRFSAERPEGSISTLTIQRTEQRDSAMYRCASSLTLAGYTDTQYFGPGTRLTVL.

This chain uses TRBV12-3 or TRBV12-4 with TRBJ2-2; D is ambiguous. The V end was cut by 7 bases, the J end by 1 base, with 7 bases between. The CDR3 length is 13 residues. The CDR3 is CASKLGNTGELFF. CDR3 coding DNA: TGTGCCAGCAAGCTAGGGAACACCGGGGAGCTGTTTTTT.

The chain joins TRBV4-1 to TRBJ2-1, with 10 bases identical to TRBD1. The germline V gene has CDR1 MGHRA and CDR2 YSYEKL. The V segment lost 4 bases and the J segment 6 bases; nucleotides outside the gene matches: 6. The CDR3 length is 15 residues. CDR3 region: CASSLGTGAGNEQFF. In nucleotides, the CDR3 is TGCGCCAGCAGCCTTGGGACAGGGGCAGGCAATGAGCAGTTCTTC.

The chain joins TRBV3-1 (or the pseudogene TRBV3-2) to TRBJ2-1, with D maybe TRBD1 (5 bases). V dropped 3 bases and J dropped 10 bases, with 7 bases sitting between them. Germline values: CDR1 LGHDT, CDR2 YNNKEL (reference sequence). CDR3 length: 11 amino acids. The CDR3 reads CASSHRQEQFF. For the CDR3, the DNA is TGTGCCAGCAGCCATCGACAGGAGCAGTTCTTC.

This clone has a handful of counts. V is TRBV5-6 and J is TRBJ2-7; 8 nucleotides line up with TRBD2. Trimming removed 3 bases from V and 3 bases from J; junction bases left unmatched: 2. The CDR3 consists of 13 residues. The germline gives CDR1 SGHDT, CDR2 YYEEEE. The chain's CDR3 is CASSSGTSYEQYF. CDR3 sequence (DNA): TGTGCCAGCAGCTCCGGGACTAGCTACGAGCAGTACTTC.

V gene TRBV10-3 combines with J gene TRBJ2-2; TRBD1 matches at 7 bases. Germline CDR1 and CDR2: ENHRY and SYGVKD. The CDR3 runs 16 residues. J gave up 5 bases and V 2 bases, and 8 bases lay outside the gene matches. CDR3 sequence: CAISETGPQGTGELFF. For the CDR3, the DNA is TGTGCCATCAGTGAGACCGGGCCACAGGGGACCGGGGAGCTGTTTTTT.

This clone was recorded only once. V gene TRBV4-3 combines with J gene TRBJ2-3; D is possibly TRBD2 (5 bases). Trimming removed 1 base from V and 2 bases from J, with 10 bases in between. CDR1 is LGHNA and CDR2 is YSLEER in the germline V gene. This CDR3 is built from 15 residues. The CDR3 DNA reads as TGCGCCAGCAGCCAAGCGCGGGTGATCACAGATACGCAGTATTTT. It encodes CASSQARVITDTQYF.

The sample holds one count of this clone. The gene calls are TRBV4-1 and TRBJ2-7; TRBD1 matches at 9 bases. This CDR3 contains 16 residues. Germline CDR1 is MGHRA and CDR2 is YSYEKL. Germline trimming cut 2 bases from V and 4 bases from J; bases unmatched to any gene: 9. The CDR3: CASSQQMGQGIYEQYF. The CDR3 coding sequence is TGCGCCAGCAGCCAACAGATGGGACAGGGAATTTACGAGCAGTACTTC.

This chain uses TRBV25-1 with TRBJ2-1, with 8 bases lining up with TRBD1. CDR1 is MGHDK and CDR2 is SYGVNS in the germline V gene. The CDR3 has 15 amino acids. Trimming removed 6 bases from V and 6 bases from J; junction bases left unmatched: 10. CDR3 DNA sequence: TGTGCCAGCAGCAATGACAGGGGCAAGTTCAATGAGCAGTTCTTC. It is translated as CASSNDRGKFNEQFF.

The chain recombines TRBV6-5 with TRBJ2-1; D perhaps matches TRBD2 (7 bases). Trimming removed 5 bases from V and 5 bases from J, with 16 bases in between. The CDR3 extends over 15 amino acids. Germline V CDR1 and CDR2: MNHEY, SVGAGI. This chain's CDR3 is CASSKGRGFDNEQFF. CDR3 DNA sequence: TGTGCCAGCAGTAAGGGGAGGGGGTTCGACAATGAGCAGTTCTTC.

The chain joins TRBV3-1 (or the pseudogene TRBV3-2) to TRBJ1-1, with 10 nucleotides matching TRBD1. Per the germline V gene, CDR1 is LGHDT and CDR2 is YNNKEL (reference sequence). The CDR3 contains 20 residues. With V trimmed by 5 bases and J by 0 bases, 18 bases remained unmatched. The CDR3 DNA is TGTGCCAGCAGCTATGCCCCCCGGACAGGGGGTGTATTCATGAACACTGAAGCTTTCTTT. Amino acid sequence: CASSYAPRTGGVFMNTEAFF.

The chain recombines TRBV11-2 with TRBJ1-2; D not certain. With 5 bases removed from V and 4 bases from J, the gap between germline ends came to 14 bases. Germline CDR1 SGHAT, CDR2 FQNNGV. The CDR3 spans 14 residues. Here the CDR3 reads CASSARGPSYGYTF. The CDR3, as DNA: TGTGCCAGCAGCGCTAGAGGGCCTAGCTATGGCTACACCTTC. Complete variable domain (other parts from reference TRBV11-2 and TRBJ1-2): EAGVAQSPRYKIIEKRQSVAFWCNPISGHATLYWYQQILGQGPKLLIQFQNNGVVDDSQLPKDRFSAERLKGVDSTLKIQPAKLEDSAVYLCASSARGPSYGYTFGSGTRLTVV.

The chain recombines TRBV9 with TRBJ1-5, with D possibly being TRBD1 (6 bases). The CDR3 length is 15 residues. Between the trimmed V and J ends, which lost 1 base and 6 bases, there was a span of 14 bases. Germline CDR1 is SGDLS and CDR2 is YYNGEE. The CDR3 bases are TGTGCCAGCAGCGTATACCCAGGGGTAGGTCAGCCCCAGCATTTT. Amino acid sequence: CASSVYPGVGQPQHF.

The CDR3 spells CASSKRGAGGPSDTQYF. The CDR3 DNA sequence: TGTGCCAGCAGCAAACGAGGCGCGGGGGGGCCGTCAGATACGCAGTATTTT. This sequence joins TRBV11-2 and TRBJ2-3; 9 bases are a match to TRBD2. Germline CDR1 is SGHAT and CDR2 is FQNNGV. The V and J ends lost 5 bases and 4 bases, in that order; junction bases with no gene match: 13. This CDR3 is built from 17 residues.

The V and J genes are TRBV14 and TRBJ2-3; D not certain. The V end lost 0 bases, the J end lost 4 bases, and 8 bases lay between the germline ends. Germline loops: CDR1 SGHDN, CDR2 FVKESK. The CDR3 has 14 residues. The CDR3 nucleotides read TGTGCCAGCAGCCAAGATGCGGCCCCAGATACGCAGTATTTT. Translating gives CASSQDAAPDTQYF.

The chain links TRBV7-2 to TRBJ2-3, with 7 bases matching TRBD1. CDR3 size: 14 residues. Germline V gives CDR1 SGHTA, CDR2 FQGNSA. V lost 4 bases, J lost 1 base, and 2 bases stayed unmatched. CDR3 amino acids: CASSSQGGTDTQYF. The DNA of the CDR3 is TGTGCCAGCAGCTCCCAGGGGGGCACAGATACGCAGTATTTT.

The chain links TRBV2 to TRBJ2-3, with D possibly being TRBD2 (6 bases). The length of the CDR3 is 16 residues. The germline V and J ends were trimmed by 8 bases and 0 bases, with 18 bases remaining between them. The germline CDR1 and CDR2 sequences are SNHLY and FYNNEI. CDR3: CASAGGAGGSTDTQYF. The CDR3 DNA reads TGTGCCAGCGCTGGCGGGGCGGGTGGTAGCACAGATACGCAGTATTTT.

The CDR3 nucleotides are TGTGCCAGCAGCTTAGAAGGAGGGGATAATTCACCCCTCCACTTT. Protein product: CASSLEGGDNSPLHF. The chain links TRBV7-9 to TRBJ1-6; weak D call: TRBD1 (5 bases). CDR3 length: 15 amino acids. The V end was cut by 1 base, the J end by 5 bases, with 9 bases between. The germline V gene has CDR1 SEHNR and CDR2 FQNEAQ (reference sequence).

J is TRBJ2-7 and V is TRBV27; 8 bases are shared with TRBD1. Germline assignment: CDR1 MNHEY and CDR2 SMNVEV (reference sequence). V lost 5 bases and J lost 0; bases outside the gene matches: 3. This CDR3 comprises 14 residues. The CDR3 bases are TGTGCCAGCAGTCCAGGGGGCCTCTCCTACGAGCAGTACTTC. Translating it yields CASSPGGLSYEQYF.

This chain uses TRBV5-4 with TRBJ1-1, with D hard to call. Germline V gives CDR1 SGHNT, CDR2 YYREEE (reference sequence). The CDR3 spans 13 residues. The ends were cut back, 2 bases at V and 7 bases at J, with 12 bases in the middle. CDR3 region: CASSFDLNGEAFF. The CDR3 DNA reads TGTGCCAGCAGCTTCGACTTAAACGGTGAAGCTTTCTTT.